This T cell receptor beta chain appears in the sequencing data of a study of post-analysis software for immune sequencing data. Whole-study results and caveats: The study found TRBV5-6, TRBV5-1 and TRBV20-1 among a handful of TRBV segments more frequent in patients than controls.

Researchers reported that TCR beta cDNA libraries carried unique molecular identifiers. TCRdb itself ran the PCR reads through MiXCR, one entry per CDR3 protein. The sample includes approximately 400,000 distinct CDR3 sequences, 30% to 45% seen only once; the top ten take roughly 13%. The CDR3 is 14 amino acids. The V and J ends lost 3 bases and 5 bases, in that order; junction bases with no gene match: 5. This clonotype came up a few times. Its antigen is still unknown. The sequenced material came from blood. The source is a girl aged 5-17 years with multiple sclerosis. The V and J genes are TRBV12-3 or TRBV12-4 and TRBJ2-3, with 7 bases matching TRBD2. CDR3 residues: CASSLSGEGDTQYF. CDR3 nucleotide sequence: TGTGCCAGCAGTTTGAGCGGGGAGGGAGATACGCAGTATTTT.